The T cell receptor (beta chain) described here comes from a study of control samples from healthy donors and cancer patients. Assay: immunoSEQ multiplex PCR; the TCRdb copy retains only in-frame clones and omits some. The repertoire includes over 150,000 clones, about nine tenths of them detected once, and 2% to 2.5% sits in the top ten. As to this clone: At one of its ends the junction is not consistent with the germline gene, which may arise from a read error.

Germline CDR1 is SQVTM and CDR2 is ANQGSEA. The CDR3 extends over 13 amino acids. Specimen: blood. The chain links TRBV29-1 to TRBJ1-2, with 7 bases matching TRBD1. The receptor's source is a woman aged 40 to 49 in good health. CDR3 in amino acids: CSDDRQGSLDRHF. CDR3 DNA sequence: TGCAGCGACGACAGACAGGGATCGTTAGATCGCCACTTC.